This TCR beta chain derives from a study of T cell repertoires in cytomegalovirus infection. Study-wide background: A matching HLA type, together with CMV infection, was signaled by public TCR beta signatures.

This clonotype was recorded a few times. Its cognate antigen is unknown. TCRdb called the reads again in MiXCR, with one record for every CDR3 protein. The top ten clones hold about 37% of a sample with about 130,000 distinct CDR3 sequences, about 24% of them seen once. V dropped 3 bases and J dropped 5 bases, with 11 bases sitting between them. Germline CDR1 reads DFQATT; CDR2 reads SNEGSKA (reference sequence). This CDR3 is 13 amino acids long. Findings of the study overall: The response measured ex vivo was dominated by TCR beta clonotypes (HLA-C-restricted and CMV-specific).

The sequenced sample was PBMCs, sequenced either directly or after in vitro stimulation (not recorded which). The chain carries TRBV20-1 and TRBJ2-1, with D uncertain. The receptor's source is a human donor in good health (CMV status not recorded). Some clones in this sample may be carry-over from other donors' samples. CDR3 nucleotides: TGCAGTGCTAGGGGGTTAACCAACAATGAGCAGTTCTTC. This gives the protein CSARGLTNNEQFF.